These 15 T cell receptor beta chains were sequenced from one sample in a study of blood T cells in healthy people across ages. A second roughly 7 to 11 cycle PCR used barcoded and J-beta primers. TCRdb fed the 5' RACE reads into MiXCR, producing one record per CDR3 protein. The sample holds 1.5 million to 2 million distinct CDR3 sequences; approximately 50% are singletons and the top ten take approximately 2.1%. Sequencing input: blood. These receptors originate from a woman aged 40 to 49 in good health.

Here the CDR3 reads CASGSRTGAEQFF. In DNA form, the CDR3 reads TGTGCCAGCGGCTCACGGACAGGGGCTGAGCAGTTCTTC. V gene TRBV6-6 combines with J gene TRBJ2-1, with TRBD1 matching over 9 bases. The CDR3 has 13 residues. Germline CDR1 MNHNY, CDR2 SVGAGI (reference sequence). Unmatched junction bases numbered 8, after V lost 8 bases and J lost 9 bases.

The chain links TRBV27 to TRBJ2-1; a weak D match, TRBD2 (6 bases). Trimming removed 3 bases at V and 4 bases at J, with 13 bases between. The germline V gene has CDR1 MNHEY and CDR2 SMNVEV (reference sequence). CDR3 size: 15 residues. CDR3 nucleotide sequence: TGTGCCAGCAGTTTTTCTAACGGAGGGTACAATGAGCAGTTCTTC. Its protein is CASSFSNGGYNEQFF.

The chain has TRBV27 and TRBJ2-4; possible D gene TRBD1, 6 bases. The DNA end is a closer match to TRBJ2-7, so the J assignment may be wrong. Germline lookup yields CDR1 MNHEY and CDR2 SMNVEV (reference sequence). The CDR3 has 16 amino acids. The CDR3 here is CASSLSPGHSPYEQYF. CDR3 nucleotides: TGTGCCAGCAGTTTATCCCCGGGACATAGTCCCTACGAGCAGTACTTC.

This clonotype was detected only a few times. The J gene is TRBJ2-3, the V gene TRBV11-2; a weak D match, TRBD1 (6 bases). The V end lost 4 bases, the J end lost 0 bases, and 20 bases lay between the germline ends. There are 18 residues in the CDR3. CDR1 and CDR2 from the germline V gene are SGHAT and FQNNGV. The CDR3 nucleotides are TGTGCCAGCAGCTCAGCTGCATTACAGGGTTCTAGCACAGATACGCAGTATTTT. As protein: CASSSAALQGSSTDTQYF.

This clonotype has only a few counts. The chain is built from TRBV4-3 and TRBJ2-3, with a possible D match to TRBD1 (6 bases). The V and J ends lost 1 base and 5 bases respectively, with 10 bases between them. This CDR3 contains 14 residues. The germline V gene encodes CDR1 LGHNA and CDR2 YSLEER. CDR3 in amino acids: CASSQGGGRDTQYF. The CDR3 DNA sequence: TGCGCCAGCAGCCAAGGTGGGGGCAGAGATACGCAGTATTTT.

There are a few counts of this clonotype. The J gene is TRBJ2-7, the V gene TRBV5-1; D possibly corresponds to TRBD1 (5 bases). The better agreement between TRBJ2-5 and the DNA end casts doubt on the J call. This CDR3 spans 15 amino acids. Germline CDR1 reads SGHRS; CDR2 reads YFSETQ. The CDR3 is CASSLEAGHSETQYF. CDR3 nucleotides: TGCGCCAGCAGCTTGGAGGCAGGGCATTCAGAGACCCAGTACTTC.

V usage is TRBV19 and J usage is TRBJ1-5; TRBD1 might be the D (6 bases). CDR3 length equals 15 residues. Trimming shortened V by 5 bases and J by 0 bases, and 11 bases separated the two germline ends. CDR1 is LNHDA and CDR2 is SQIVND in the germline V gene (reference sequence). The CDR3 spells CASSRGPPSNQPQHF. The CDR3 DNA sequence: TGTGCCAGTAGTCGGGGGCCCCCTAGCAATCAGCCCCAGCATTTT. The full variable domain, completed using reference TRBV19 and TRBJ1-5, is DGGITQSPKYLFRKEGQNVTLSCEQNLNHDAMYWYRQDPGQGLRLIYYSQIVNDFQKGDIAEGYSVSREKKESFPLTVTSAQKNPTAFYLCASSRGPPSNQPQHFGDGTRLSIL.

The rearrangement uses TRBV29-1 and TRBJ2-1; TRBD1 is a possible D gene (5 bases). This CDR3 comprises 16 residues. V shed 0 bases and J shed 7 bases, with 19 bases lying between them. Germline V CDR1 and CDR2: SQVTM, ANQGSEA. In DNA, the CDR3 is TGCAGCGTTGAAGAGGCAGGGATAGTATTTCAGAATGAGCAGTTCTTC. This sequence encodes CSVEEAGIVFQNEQFF.

The chain couples TRBV7-2 to TRBJ2-2; 12 bases agree with TRBD2. This CDR3 contains 15 residues. The J segment lost 5 bases and the V segment lost 7 bases, leaving 5 bases of the junction unmatched. CDR1 is SGHTA, CDR2 FQGNSA, per germline. CDR3 sequence: CASTTGLAGTGELFF. In DNA, the CDR3 is TGTGCCAGCACTACCGGACTAGCGGGGACCGGGGAGCTGTTTTTT.

This chain connects TRBV20-1 to TRBJ2-7; TRBD1 matches 7 bases. The CDR3 is 18 amino acids. V lost 3 bases and J lost 2; bases outside the gene matches: 19. Germline values: CDR1 DFQATT, CDR2 SNEGSKA (reference sequence). The CDR3 sequence: CSARRPDPNRGSTYEQYF. For the CDR3, the DNA is TGCAGTGCTAGGCGGCCCGACCCCAACAGGGGATCAACCTACGAGCAGTACTTC.

The chain couples TRBV27 to TRBJ1-2, with no clear D. The germline V and J ends were trimmed by 4 bases and 4 bases, with 13 bases remaining between them. The CDR3 consists of 14 residues. The germline V gene encodes CDR1 MNHEY and CDR2 SMNVEV (reference sequence). This CDR3 reads CASSYSVRSYGYTF. The CDR3 bases are TGTGCCAGCAGTTATTCGGTACGGAGCTATGGCTACACCTTC.

The J gene is TRBJ1-1, the V gene TRBV6-6, with 9 bases lining up with TRBD1. CDR3 length: 13 residues. After removal of 5 bases from V and 11 bases from J, the junction contained 9 bases not matched to a gene. Germline CDR1 MNHNY, CDR2 SVGAGI (reference sequence). CDR3 protein: CASSPGQGRSAFF. In DNA, the CDR3 is TGTGCCAGCAGTCCCGGACAGGGGAGGTCGGCTTTCTTT.

The V and J genes are TRBV11-1 and TRBJ2-7; 8 nucleotides match TRBD2. With 5 bases clipped from V and 6 bases from J, the junction kept 6 bases outside the gene matches. The germline gives CDR1 SGHAT, CDR2 FQDESV (reference sequence). The CDR3 has 13 amino acids. The CDR3 protein is CASSVDGTSEQYF. CDR3 nucleotide sequence: TGTGCCAGCAGCGTAGACGGGACTAGCGAGCAGTACTTC.

This clonotype was seen only a few times. The chain carries TRBV6-6 and TRBJ2-5; D not resolved. Germline V gene lookup returns CDR1 MNHNY and CDR2 SVGAGI (reference sequence). This CDR3 has 15 amino acids. V gave up 0 bases and J gave up 0 bases, with 8 bases separating them. CDR3 residues: CASSYSRDYQETQYF. DNA of the CDR3: TGTGCCAGCAGTTACTCGAGAGACTACCAAGAGACCCAGTACTTC.

This chain links TRBV10-3 with TRBJ1-5, with D perhaps TRBD1 (6 bases). In germline, CDR1 is ENHRY, CDR2 SYGVKD. The CDR3 runs 17 residues. In DNA form, the CDR3 reads TGTGCGCGGGGAGCACCGGACAGCAAATATAGCAATCAGCCCCAGCATTTT. It encodes CARGAPDSKYSNQPQHF.